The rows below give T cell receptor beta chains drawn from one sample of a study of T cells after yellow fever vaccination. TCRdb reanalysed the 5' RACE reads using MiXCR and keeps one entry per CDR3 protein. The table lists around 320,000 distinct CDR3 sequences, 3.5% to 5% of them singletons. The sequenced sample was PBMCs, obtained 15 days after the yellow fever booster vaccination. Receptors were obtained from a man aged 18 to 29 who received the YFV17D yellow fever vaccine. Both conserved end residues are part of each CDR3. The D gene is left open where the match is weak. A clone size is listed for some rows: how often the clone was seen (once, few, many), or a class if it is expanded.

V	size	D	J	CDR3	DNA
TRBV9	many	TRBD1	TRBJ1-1	CASSVLSQGATEAFF	TGTGCCAGCAGCGTTCTATCCCAGGGGGCCACTGAAGCTTTCTTT
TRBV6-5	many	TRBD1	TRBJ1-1	CASRWDRVNTEAFF	TGTGCCAGCAGATGGGACAGGGTGAACACTGAAGCTTTCTTT
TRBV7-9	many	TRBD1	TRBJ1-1	CASSFTGGSDTEAFF	TGTGCCAGCAGCTTTACAGGGGGCTCGGACACTGAAGCTTTCTTT
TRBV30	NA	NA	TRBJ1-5	CAWTRSGDQPQHF	TGTGCCTGGACAAGAAGTGGGGATCAGCCCCAGCATTTT
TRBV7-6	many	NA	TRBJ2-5	CASSLWGTQETQYF	TGTGCCAGCAGCTTATGGGGCACCCAAGAGACCCAGTACTTC
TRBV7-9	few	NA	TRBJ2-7	CASSFPGRSSYEQYF	TGTGCCAGCAGCTTCCCCGGCCGTAGCTCCTACGAGCAGTACTTC
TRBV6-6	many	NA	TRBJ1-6	CASSSIEADGSLHF	TGTGCCAGCAGTAGCATAGAAGCCGACGGATCCCTCCACTTT
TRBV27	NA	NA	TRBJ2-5	CASSYRGRGTQYF	TGTGCCAGCAGTTACCGGGGGCGGGGGACCCAGTACTTC
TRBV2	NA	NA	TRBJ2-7	CASSGAGYEQYF	TGTGCCAGCAGTGGCGCGGGATACGAGCAGTACTTC
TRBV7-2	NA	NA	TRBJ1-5	CASSLVAGANQPQHF	TGTGCCAGCAGCTTAGTGGCAGGGGCCAATCAGCCCCAGCATTTT
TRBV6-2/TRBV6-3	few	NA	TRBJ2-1	CASSPIGSSYNEQFF	TGTGCCAGCAGCCCTATCGGGAGCTCCTACAATGAGCAGTTCTTC
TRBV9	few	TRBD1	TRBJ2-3	CASSAYRGPVDTQYF	TGTGCCAGCAGCGCCTACAGGGGGCCGGTGGATACGCAGTATTTT
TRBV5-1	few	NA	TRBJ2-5	CASSLGTVGAQYF	TGCGCCAGCAGCCTGGGGACGGTCGGGGCCCAGTACTTC
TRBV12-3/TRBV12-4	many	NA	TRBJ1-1	CASTAGSPNTEAFF	TGTGCCAGCACCGCAGGGTCCCCGAACACTGAAGCTTTCTTT
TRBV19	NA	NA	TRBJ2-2	CASSLLRGAGELFF	TGTGCCAGTAGTCTTCTTAGGGGGGCCGGGGAGCTGTTTTTT
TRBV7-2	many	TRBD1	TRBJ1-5	CASSATGRIQPQHF	TGTGCCAGCAGCGCGACAGGGAGAATTCAGCCCCAGCATTTT
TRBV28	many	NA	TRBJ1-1	CASRPQGPDTEAFF	TGTGCCAGCAGGCCACAGGGTCCCGACACTGAAGCTTTCTTT
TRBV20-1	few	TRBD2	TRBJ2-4	CSAAGDYARWYF	TGCAGTGCTGCGGGAGACTACGCACGTTGGTACTTC
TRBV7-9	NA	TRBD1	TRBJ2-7	CASSLQQGSYEQYF	TGTGCCAGCAGCTTACAACAGGGGTCCTACGAGCAGTACTTC
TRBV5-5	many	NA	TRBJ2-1	CASSSHEYNEQFF	TGTGCCAGCAGCTCACATGAGTACAATGAGCAGTTCTTC
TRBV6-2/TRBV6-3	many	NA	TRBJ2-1	CATTLGNEQFF	TGTGCCACCACTCTAGGTAATGAGCAGTTCTTC
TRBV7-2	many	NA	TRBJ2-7	CASKRAPSYEQYF	TGTGCCAGCAAACGGGCCCCTTCCTACGAGCAGTACTTC
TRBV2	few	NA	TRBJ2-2	CASSEALATGELFF	TGTGCCAGCAGTGAAGCGCTGGCCACCGGGGAGCTGTTTTTT
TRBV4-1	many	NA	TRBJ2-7	CASSPGGTKLSEQYF	TGCGCCAGCAGCCCTGGGGGGACGAAATTGAGCGAGCAGTACTTC
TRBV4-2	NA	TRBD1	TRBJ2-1	CASSQDHVGGSYNEEFF	TGTGCCAGCAGCCAAGATCATGTAGGGGGCTCCTACAATGAGGAGTTCTTC
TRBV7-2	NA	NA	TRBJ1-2	CASSLAEQGSKTF	TGTGCCAGCAGCTTAGCAGAGCAGGGTTCAAAGACCTTC
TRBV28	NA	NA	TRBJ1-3	CASSFRPSSGNTIYF	TGTGCCAGCAGTTTTAGGCCTTCCTCTGGAAACACCATATATTTT
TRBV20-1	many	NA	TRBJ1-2	CSAPSRGGVYTF	TGCAGTGCCCCGAGTCGGGGGGGCGTATACACCTTC
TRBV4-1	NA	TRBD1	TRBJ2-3	CASSRPGQRLRRDTQYF	TGCGCCAGCAGCCGACCGGGACAGAGACTTCGTAGAGATACGCAGTATTTT
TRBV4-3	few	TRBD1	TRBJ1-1	CASSQNSDRGHTEAFF	TGCGCCAGCAGCCAAAATTCGGACAGGGGGCACACTGAAGCTTTCTTT
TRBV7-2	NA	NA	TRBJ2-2	CASSNRETGELFF	TGTGCCAGCAGCAACAGGGAAACCGGGGAGCTGTTTTTT
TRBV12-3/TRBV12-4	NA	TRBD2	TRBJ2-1	CASRVLAGSVSEQFF	TGTGCCAGCAGGGTCCTAGCGGGGTCAGTTAGTGAGCAGTTCTTC
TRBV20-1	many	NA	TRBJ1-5	CSAREGTFNQPQHF	TGCAGTGCTAGAGAGGGGACCTTCAATCAGCCCCAGCATTTT
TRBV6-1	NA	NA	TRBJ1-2	CASSEVSGFSTF	TGTGCCAGCAGTGAAGTGTCCGGGTTTTCGACCTTC
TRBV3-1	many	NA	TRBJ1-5	CASSQRENQPQHF	TGTGCCAGCAGCCAAAGAGAGAATCAGCCCCAGCATTTT
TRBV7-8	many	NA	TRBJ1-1	CASSLTGTGTEAFF	TGTGCCAGCAGCTTAACAGGGACGGGGACTGAAGCTTTCTTT
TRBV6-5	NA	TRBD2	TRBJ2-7	CASTKTGGNYEQYF	TGTGCCAGCACTAAAACCGGGGGGAACTACGAGCAGTACTTC
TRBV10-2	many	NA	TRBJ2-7	CASSEFRYEQYF	TGCGCCAGCAGTGAGTTCCGTTACGAGCAGTACTTC
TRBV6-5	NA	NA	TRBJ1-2	CASSYHRANYGYTF	TGTGCCAGCAGTTACCACAGGGCTAACTATGGCTACACCTTC
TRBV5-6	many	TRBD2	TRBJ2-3	CASSLVTSGVGNTQYF	TGTGCCAGCAGCTTGGTTACTAGCGGGGTAGGAAATACGCAGTATTTT
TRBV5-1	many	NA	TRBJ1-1	CASSSQGMNTEAFF	TGCGCCAGCAGCTCGCAGGGTATGAACACTGAAGCTTTCTTT
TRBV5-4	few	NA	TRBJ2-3	CASSFTGTTDTQYF	TGTGCCAGCAGCTTTACGGGGACCACAGATACGCAGTATTTT
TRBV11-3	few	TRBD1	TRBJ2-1	CASSDGQGDEQFF	TGTGCCAGCAGCGACGGACAGGGGGATGAGCAGTTCTTC
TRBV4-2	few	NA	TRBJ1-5	CASSQDGDIGSNQPQHF	TGTGCCAGCAGCCAAGATGGGGACATTGGGTCCAATCAGCCCCAGCATTTT
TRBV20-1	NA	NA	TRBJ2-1	CSARDRRLLSSYNEQFF	TGCAGTGCTAGAGATCGGCGACTTTTGAGCTCCTACAATGAGCAGTTCTTC